This T cell receptor beta chain was recovered during a study of T cells after yellow fever vaccination. Study as a whole: The SMART-Seq v4 Ultra Low Input method served to prepare the low-cell-number fractions.

This clonotype was recorded a few times. Its antigen is not identified. The CDR3 spans 15 residues. CDR1 DFQATT and CDR2 SNEGSKA come from the germline V gene (reference sequence). The V gene lost 0 bases and the J gene lost 5 bases, with 14 bases spanning the gap. TCRdb itself ran the 5' RACE reads through MiXCR, one entry per CDR3 protein. This sample yields 300,000 to 350,000 distinct CDR3 sequences, of which 7% to 10% are seen a single time; around 17% belongs to the top ten. The study's findings and limits: Abundant clonotypes (contaminants from the bulk population) could be present in FACS-sorted repertoires.

The material was PBMCs, obtained roughly 45 days after the first yellow fever vaccination. The sequence came from a man between 18 and 29 years old who received the YFV17D yellow fever vaccine. V gene TRBV20-1 combines with J gene TRBJ2-1; a possible D gene is TRBD2 (5 bases). CDR3 nucleotides: TGCAGTGCTAGAGAGCGGCTAGCTATTAACAATGAGCAGTTCTTC. Its translation is CSARERLAINNEQFF.